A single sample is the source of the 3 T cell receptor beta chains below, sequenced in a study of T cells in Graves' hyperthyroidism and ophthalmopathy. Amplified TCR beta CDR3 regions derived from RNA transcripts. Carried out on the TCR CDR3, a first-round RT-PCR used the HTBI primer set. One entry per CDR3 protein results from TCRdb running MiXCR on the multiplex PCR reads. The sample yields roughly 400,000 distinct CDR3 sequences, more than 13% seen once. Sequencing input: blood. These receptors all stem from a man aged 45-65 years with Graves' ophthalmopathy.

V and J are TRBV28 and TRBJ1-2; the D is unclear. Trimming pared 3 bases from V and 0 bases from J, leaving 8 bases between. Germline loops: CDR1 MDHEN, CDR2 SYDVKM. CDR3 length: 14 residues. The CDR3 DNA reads TGTGCCAGCAGTTTGGCAGTAGCTAACTATGGCTACACCTTC. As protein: CASSLAVANYGYTF.

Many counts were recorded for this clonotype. The CDR3 here is CATSVTGETQYF. The CDR3 nucleotides are TGTGCCACCAGTGTGACGGGAGAGACCCAGTACTTC. The J gene is TRBJ2-5, the V gene TRBV24-1; D is unclear. Germline loops: CDR1 KGHDR, CDR2 SFDVKD. The CDR3 loop spans 12 amino acids. Trimming shortened V by 5 bases and J by 4 bases, and 7 bases separated the two germline ends.

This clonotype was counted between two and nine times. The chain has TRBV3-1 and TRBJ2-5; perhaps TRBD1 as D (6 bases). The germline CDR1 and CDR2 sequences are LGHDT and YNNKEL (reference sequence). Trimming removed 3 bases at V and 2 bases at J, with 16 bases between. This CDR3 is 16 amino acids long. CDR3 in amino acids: CASSQSPRGIQETQYF. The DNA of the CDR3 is TGTGCCAGCAGCCAGAGCCCCAGGGGCATTCAAGAGACCCAGTACTTC.